The 23 T cell receptor beta chains below were found in one sample sequenced in a study of regulatory T cells in long-lasting Graves disease. Library construction for TCR beta used iRepertoire HTBI primers and Arm-PCR of CDR3 regions. TCRdb re-derived calls from the multiplex PCR reads in MiXCR, one entry per CDR3 protein. The sample lists 500,000 or so distinct CDR3 sequences; 15% to 20% were seen once. Specified time point: newly diagnosed GD, antithyroid drugs for less than 3 months. From PBMCs, RNA was extracted and then used to make the TCR library. These data were also reused for a study on T cells in Graves' hyperthyroidism and ophthalmopathy.

The sample here was peripheral blood mononuclear cells (PBMCs), taken at new diagnosis, from a patient treated with antithyroid drugs. Receptor source: a woman aged 35-60 years with Graves disease.

The CDR3 region has the DNA TGTGCCGCGGGGAGGGAGGTCAAAAACATTCAGTACTTC. This codes for CAAGREVKNIQYF. The V call is TRBV5-8, the J call TRBJ2-4, with TRBD2 identical over 7 bases. This CDR3 is 13 amino acids long. The V gene's germline CDR1 is SGHTS and CDR2 YDEGEE. With 10 bases clipped from V and 3 bases from J, the junction kept 7 bases outside the gene matches.

This clonotype was counted once. This sequence joins TRBV9 and TRBJ2-2; 8 bases map to TRBD2. The CDR3 consists of 15 residues. Trimming at V came to 4 bases and at J to 4 bases, leaving 6 bases not matched to a gene. The germline V gene has CDR1 SGDLS and CDR2 YYNGEE. The CDR3 here is CASSPGTRVTGELFF. Here the CDR3 DNA reads TGTGCCAGCAGCCCAGGGACTAGAGTCACCGGGGAGCTGTTTTTT.

This clonotype turned up a few times. The gene calls are TRBV12-5 and TRBJ1-1; D may be TRBD1 (6 bases). The CDR3 is made up of 13 amino acids. CDR1 and CDR2 from the germline V gene are LGHNT and FRNRAP. V lost 2 bases to trimming and J lost 10 bases, with 14 bases between them. CDR3 amino acids: CASGLSGELGAFF. CDR3 sequence (DNA): TGTGCTAGTGGTTTGTCAGGGGAGCTGGGAGCTTTCTTT.

This clonotype was counted ten times or more. This chain links TRBV12-3 or TRBV12-4 with TRBJ1-1, with D possibly matching TRBD1 (6 bases). Trimming shortened V by 4 bases and J by 1 base, and 10 bases separated the two germline ends. The CDR3 runs to 14 residues. CDR3 in amino acids: CASSWGHANTEAFF. The DNA of the CDR3 is TGTGCCAGCAGTTGGGGACACGCGAACACTGAAGCTTTCTTT.

V is TRBV20-1 and J is TRBJ1-2; 8 bases map to TRBD1. The CDR3 runs to 13 residues. The germline V gene encodes CDR1 DFQATT and CDR2 SNEGSKA (reference sequence). Trimming at V came to 4 bases and at J to 6 bases, leaving 7 bases not matched to a gene. The CDR3 sequence is CSATLTGEDGYTF. The CDR3, as DNA: TGCAGTGCTACCCTGACAGGGGAGGATGGCTACACCTTC.

This clonotype came up many times. V is TRBV3-1 and J is TRBJ2-7; TRBD1 agrees at 8 bases. Looked up from germline, CDR1 is LGHDT and CDR2 is YNNKEL (reference sequence). The CDR3 covers 15 residues. V was clipped by 4 bases and J by 3 bases; unmatched bases: 8. As DNA, the CDR3 is TGTGCCAGCAGCCCCGTCGGACAGGGAATCTACGAGCAGTACTTC. It codes for CASSPVGQGIYEQYF.

The table lists this clonotype with a few counts. The V and J genes are TRBV18 and TRBJ1-3; TRBD1 aligns across 10 bases. Germline V gene sequence: CDR1 KGHSH, CDR2 LQKENI. There are 15 residues in the CDR3. V dropped 5 bases and J dropped 2; count of bases not matched to a gene: 3. The CDR3 bases are TGTGCCAGCTCAAGACAGGGGGCGGCTGGAAACACCATATATTTT. Residues: CASSRQGAAGNTIYF.

This clonotype was picked up a small number of times. V is TRBV24-1 and J is TRBJ2-1; D remains ambiguous. The CDR3 consists of 16 residues. From germline, CDR1 is KGHDR and CDR2 SFDVKD. V was trimmed by 2 bases and J by 0 bases, leaving 10 bases between them. CDR3 protein: CATSDSHATSYNEQFF. As DNA, the CDR3 is TGTGCCACCAGTGATTCACATGCAACCTCCTACAATGAGCAGTTCTTC.

This clonotype was recorded at least ten times. This chain links TRBV6-1 with TRBJ1-1; D is unresolved. Trimming cost V 7 bases and J 4 bases, with 13 bases left between them. Germline values: CDR1 MNHNS, CDR2 SASEGT. The CDR3 consists of 13 residues. CDR3 in amino acids: CASKRMVGTEAFF. The CDR3 DNA reads as TGTGCCAGCAAGAGGATGGTAGGCACTGAAGCTTTCTTT.

This clonotype was observed many times. This chain uses TRBV27 with TRBJ2-7, with D unresolved. The germline gives CDR1 MNHEY, CDR2 SMNVEV (reference sequence). The CDR3 loop spans 15 amino acids. The germline V and J ends were trimmed by 4 bases and 2 bases, with 15 bases remaining between them. In nucleotides, the CDR3 is TGTGCCAGCAGTTCCCGCCGGGTAGGCACCTACGAGCAGTACTTC. It is translated as CASSSRRVGTYEQYF.

This clonotype showed up many times. The chain carries TRBV11-2 and TRBJ2-7; no definite D call. The CDR3 sequence is 14 residues long. Germline V gene data show CDR1 as SGHAT and CDR2 as FQNNGV. The V end lost 1 base, the J end lost 2 bases, and 9 bases lay between the germline ends. The DNA for the CDR3 is TGTGCCAGCAGCTTAGTCGCTAACCCCTACGAGCAGTACTTC. Its translation: CASSLVANPYEQYF.

The chain uses TRBV19 and TRBJ1-2; D ambiguous. Per the germline V gene, CDR1 is LNHDA and CDR2 is SQIVND (reference sequence). The CDR3 has 15 amino acids. Trimming cost V 1 base and J 0 bases, with 9 bases left between them. The CDR3 spells CASSIATAANYGYTF. The CDR3, as DNA: TGTGCCAGTAGTATAGCTACAGCAGCTAACTATGGCTACACCTTC. Full variable domain (missing parts from reference TRBV19 and TRBJ1-2): DGGITQSPKYLFRKEGQNVTLSCEQNLNHDAMYWYRQDPGQGLRLIYYSQIVNDFQKGDIAEGYSVSREKKESFPLTVTSAQKNPTAFYLCASSIATAANYGYTFGSGTRLTVV.

This clonotype was detected a few times. The chain joins TRBV5-6 to TRBJ2-3, with 7 bases matching TRBD1. Looked up from germline, CDR1 is SGHDT and CDR2 is YYEEEE. V lost 4 bases and J lost 4; bases outside the gene matches: 9. This CDR3 region has 15 residues. CDR3 region: CASSNAGTVPDTQYF. As DNA, the CDR3 is TGTGCCAGCAGCAATGCCGGGACAGTCCCAGATACGCAGTATTTT.

This clonotype came up many times. CDR3 sequence reads: CASRTKSASGTDTQYF. The CDR3, as DNA: TGCGCCAGCAGAACGAAATCGGCTAGCGGCACAGATACGCAGTATTTT. The chain joins TRBV5-1 to TRBJ2-3, with a tentative D call TRBD2 (6 bases). Germline-derived CDR1 and CDR2 are SGHRS and YFSETQ. The CDR3 loop spans 16 amino acids. Trimming pared 5 bases from V and 1 base from J, leaving 17 bases between.

This clonotype has a handful of counts. V gene TRBV27 combines with J gene TRBJ1-6, with D maybe TRBD1 (6 bases). The V end lost 2 bases, the J end lost 7 bases, and 15 bases lay between the germline ends. Germline V gives CDR1 MNHEY, CDR2 SMNVEV (reference sequence). The CDR3 totals 16 residues. The CDR3 is CASSLADWGQNSPLHF. The DNA for the CDR3 is TGTGCCAGCAGTTTAGCGGATTGGGGGCAGAATTCACCCCTCCACTTT.

This clonotype was detected a few times. This sequence joins TRBV7-8 and TRBJ2-1, with 9 bases matching TRBD1. Germline V CDR1 and CDR2: SGHVS, FQNEAQ. This CDR3 spans 17 amino acids. J lost 3 bases, V lost 6 bases, and 12 bases had no gene match. In DNA, the CDR3 is TGTGCCAGCAGTTTCATATGGTCGGGACAGGGCTACAATGAGCAGTTCTTC. Residues: CASSFIWSGQGYNEQFF.

This rearrangement joins TRBV3-1 to TRBJ2-1; weak D call: TRBD2 (7 bases). V lost 1 base, J lost 2 bases, and 12 bases lay in between. The CDR3 is 16 amino acids. Germline V gene lookup returns CDR1 LGHDT and CDR2 YNNKEL (reference sequence). This CDR3 is CASSQVPGGPYNEQFF. The CDR3 region has the DNA TGTGCCAGCAGCCAAGTTCCGGGGGGCCCCTACAATGAGCAGTTCTTC.

Ten or more counts support this clonotype. The chain combines TRBV12-3 or TRBV12-4 with TRBJ1-1, with 10 bases lining up with TRBD1. The length of the CDR3 is 17 residues. Germline trimming cut 2 bases from V and 0 bases from J; bases unmatched to any gene: 6. DNA of the CDR3: TGTGCCAGCAGTTTACGGGACAGGGGCCGGATGAACACTGAAGCTTTCTTT. Protein sequence: CASSLRDRGRMNTEAFF.

At least ten counts were recorded for this clonotype. The CDR3 reads CASSLNPGLEVETQYF. In nucleotides, the CDR3 is TGTGCCAGCAGCTTAAATCCGGGACTAGAGGTGGAGACCCAGTACTTC. The chain carries TRBV5-8 and TRBJ2-5, with 8 bases aligning to TRBD2. V dropped 2 bases and J dropped 5; count of bases not matched to a gene: 11. This CDR3 has 16 residues. Germline V gene lookup returns CDR1 SGHTS and CDR2 YDEGEE.

The V gene is TRBV9, the J gene TRBJ2-3; D is uncertain. The CDR3 loop spans 14 amino acids. CDR1 and CDR2 from the germline V gene are SGDLS and YYNGEE. The germline V and J ends were trimmed by 0 bases and 2 bases, with 7 bases remaining between them. Here the CDR3 DNA reads TGTGCCAGCAGCGTAGATGGAGTCACAGATACGCAGTATTTT. It is translated as CASSVDGVTDTQYF. Full variable domain (outside the CDR3, taken from reference TRBV9 and TRBJ2-3): DSGVTQTPKHLITATGQRVTLRCSPRSGDLSVYWYQQSLDQGLQFLIQYYNGEERAKGNILERFSAQQFPDLHSELNLSSLELGDSALYFCASSVDGVTDTQYFGPGTRLTVL.

This chain's CDR3 is CASSLAGGRDNTQYF. The CDR3 bases are TGTGCCAGCAGCTTGGCGGGGGGGCGAGATAATACGCAGTATTTT. V and J are TRBV5-8 and TRBJ2-3; 8 bases align to TRBD2. V was clipped by 0 bases and J by 7 bases; unmatched bases: 7. CDR1 is SGHTS and CDR2 is YDEGEE in the germline V gene. The CDR3 contains 15 residues.

This clonotype was counted once. The DNA of the CDR3 is TGCGCCAGCAGTCAGTTACAGGGATTTATCGGGGAGCTGTTTTTT. Amino acid sequence: CASSQLQGFIGELFF. The chain couples TRBV5-1 to TRBJ2-2, with TRBD1 as a possible D gene (6 bases). CDR3 size: 15 residues. V was cut by 5 bases and J by 7 bases, with 18 bases left in between. Germline assignment: CDR1 SGHRS and CDR2 YFSETQ. The full variable domain, with the rest looked up from reference TRBV5-1 and TRBJ2-2, is KAGVTQTPRYLIKTRGQQVTLSCSPISGHRSVSWYQQTPGQGLQFLFEYFSETQRNKGNFPGRFSGRQFSNSRSEMNVSTLELGDSALYLCASSQLQGFIGELFFGEGSRLTVL.

This clonotype was detected only a few times. This sequence joins TRBV9 and TRBJ2-7; 8 nucleotides line up with TRBD1. Germline lookup yields CDR1 SGDLS and CDR2 YYNGEE. Trimming at V came to 0 bases and at J to 3 bases, leaving 8 bases not matched to a gene. CDR3 length: 16 amino acids. The CDR3 DNA is TGTGCCAGCAGCGTAGGAGGCCAGGGGGCGTTCTACGAGCAGTACTTC. This sequence encodes CASSVGGQGAFYEQYF.